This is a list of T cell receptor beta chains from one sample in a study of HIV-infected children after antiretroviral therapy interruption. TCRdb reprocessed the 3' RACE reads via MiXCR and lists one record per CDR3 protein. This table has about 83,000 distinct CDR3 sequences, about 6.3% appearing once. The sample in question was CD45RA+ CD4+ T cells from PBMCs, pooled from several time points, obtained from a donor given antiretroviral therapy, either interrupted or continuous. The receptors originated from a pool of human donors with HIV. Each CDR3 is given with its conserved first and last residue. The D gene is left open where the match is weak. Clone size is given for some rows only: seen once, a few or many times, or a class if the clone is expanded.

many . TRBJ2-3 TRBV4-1 TGCGCCAGCAGCCAAGATCCGGACATGAAGTGGAATACGCAGTATTTT CASSQDPDMKWNTQYF
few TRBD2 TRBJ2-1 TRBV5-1 TGCGCCAGCAGCCGGGCTAGCGGATACAATGAGCAGTTCTTC CASSRASGYNEQFF
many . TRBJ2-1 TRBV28 TGTGCCAGCAGTCTGCCGGGGAATGAGCAGTTCTTC CASSLPGNEQFF
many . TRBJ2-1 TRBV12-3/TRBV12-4 TGTGCCAGCAGTTTACTCGGGGGCTCCTACAATGAGCAGTTCTTC CASSLLGGSYNEQFF
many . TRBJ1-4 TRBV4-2 TGTGCCAGCAGCCAAGAAGAGGGGGGGCCCACTAATGAAAAACTGTTTTTT CASSQEEGGPTNEKLFF
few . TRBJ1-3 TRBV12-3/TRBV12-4 TGTGCCAGCAGCCGGGCAGGTATACTTGGAAACACCATATATTTT CASSRAGILGNTIYF
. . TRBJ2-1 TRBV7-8 TGTGCCAGCAGCGGGCGGGCCAATGAGCAGTTCTTC CASSGRANEQFF
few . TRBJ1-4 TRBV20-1 TGCAGTGCTAGAGAGACCGCCGCAGGGAAACTGTTTTTT CSARETAAGKLFF
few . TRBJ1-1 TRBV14 TGTGCCAGCAGCCAAGAGATCAGGACAGCTGAAGCTTTCTTT CASSQEIRTAEAFF
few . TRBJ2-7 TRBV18 TGTGCCAGCTCACCGCGTGGGTTTCACGAGCAGTACTTC CASSPRGFHEQYF
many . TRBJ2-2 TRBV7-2 TGTGCCAGCAGCTTAGGCGTCGCGAACACCGGGGAGCTGTTTTTT CASSLGVANTGELFF
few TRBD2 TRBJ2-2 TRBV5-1 TGCGCCAGCAGCTTGATGGCTAGCGGGATCAAATTATCGAACACCGGGGAGCTGTTTTTT CASSLMASGIKLSNTGELFF
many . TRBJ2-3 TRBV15 TGTGCCACCAGCAGAGAGGAGGGGAATACGCAGTATTTT CATSREEGNTQYF
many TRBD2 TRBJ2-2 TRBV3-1 TGTGCCAGCAGCCGAACTAAAGCGGGAGGAGGGAACACCGGGGAGCTGTTTTTT CASSRTKAGGGNTGELFF
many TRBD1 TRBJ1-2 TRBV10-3 TGTGCCATCAGTCAGGGACAGGAGAATGGCTACACCTTC CAISQGQENGYTF
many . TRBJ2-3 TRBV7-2 TGTGCCAGCAGCTCCATTGGGGGGGGCCCCACAGATACGCAGTATTTT CASSSIGGGPTDTQYF
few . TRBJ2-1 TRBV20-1 TGCAGTGCTAGAGTCAATGAGCAGTTCTTC CSARVNEQFF
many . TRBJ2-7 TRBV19 TGTGCCAGTAGTACGGACAGAGAGGGCGAGCAGTACTTC CASSTDREGEQYF
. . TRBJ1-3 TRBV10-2 TGCGCCAGCAGTGGATCAGGGACGGAGCATGGAAACACCATATATTTT CASSGSGTEHGNTIYF
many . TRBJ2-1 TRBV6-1 TGTGCCAGCAGTGAACTGGGGACGGTATACGAGCAGTTCTTC CASSELGTVYEQFF
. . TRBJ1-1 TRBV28 TGTGCCAGCACCTCCAGGGGCGCGGGGGCTGAAGCTTTCTTT CASTSRGAGAEAFF
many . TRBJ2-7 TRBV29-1 TGCAGCGTTGAGGTTGCCTACTACGAGCAGTACTTC CSVEVAYYEQYF
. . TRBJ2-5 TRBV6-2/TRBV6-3 TGTGCCAGCAACCTGCCGGCGCGAGGAGAGACCCAGTACTTC CASNLPARGETQYF
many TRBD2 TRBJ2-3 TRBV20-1 TGCAGTGCTAGGCAAGCGGGGCGCACAGATACGCAGTATTTT CSARQAGRTDTQYF
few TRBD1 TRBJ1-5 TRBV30 TGTGCCTGGAGTGCAGGGGGGAACCAGCCCCAGCATTTT CAWSAGGNQPQHF
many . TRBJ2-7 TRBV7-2 TGTGCCAGCAGCTTTCACGGGGCTGTCTACGAGCAGTACTTC CASSFHGAVYEQYF
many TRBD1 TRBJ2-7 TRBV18 TGTGCCAGCTCACCGACCGGGACAGGACCCATCTACGAGCAGTACTTC CASSPTGTGPIYEQYF
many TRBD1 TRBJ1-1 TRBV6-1 TGTGCCAGCATCCGACAGGGTGGGGGCACTGAAGCTTTCTTT CASIRQGGGTEAFF
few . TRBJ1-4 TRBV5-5 TGTGCCAGCAGCCGGGGGCCCACAGGAGGCAATGAAAAACTGTTTTTT CASSRGPTGGNEKLFF
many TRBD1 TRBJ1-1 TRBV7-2 TGTGCCAGCAGCCGCGACCTTTTTCCGGGACAGGCAAACACTGAAGCTTTCTTT CASSRDLFPGQANTEAFF
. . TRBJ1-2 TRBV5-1 TGCGCCAGCAGCTTGGTAGCCAACACAAACTATGGCTACACCTTC CASSLVANTNYGYTF
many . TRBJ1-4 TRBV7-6 TGTGCCAGCAGCTTAGGAGACCGAGCAACTAATGAAAAACTGTTTTTT CASSLGDRATNEKLFF
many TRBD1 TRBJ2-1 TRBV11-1 TGTGCCAGCAGCTCCAGCAGGGGGCTTTTGAATGAGCAGTTCTTC CASSSSRGLLNEQFF
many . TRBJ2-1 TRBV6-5 TGTGCCTCAGCATACCACAATGAGCAGTTCTTC CASAYHNEQFF
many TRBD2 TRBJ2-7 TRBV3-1 TGTGCCAGCAGCCAAGATCTGGTAGCGGGAGGTTACGAGCAGTACTTC CASSQDLVAGGYEQYF
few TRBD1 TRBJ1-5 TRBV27 TGTGCCAGCAGTGGGGGACAGGGAAGACAGCCCCAGCATTTT CASSGGQGRQPQHF
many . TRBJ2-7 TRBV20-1 TGCAGTGCGGGTCCGGTGGGGGCCTACGAGCAGTACTTC CSAGPVGAYEQYF
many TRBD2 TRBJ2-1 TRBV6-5 TGTGCCAGCAGTTACTCGTCCCTAGCGGGGATTTACAATGAGCAGTTCTTC CASSYSSLAGIYNEQFF
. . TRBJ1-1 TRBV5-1 TGCGCCAGCAGCTTGGCTGCGGGGTTGAACACTGAAGCTTTCTTT CASSLAAGLNTEAFF
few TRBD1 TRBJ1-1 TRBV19 TGTGCCAGTAGAACCGGCCTCCTCCAGACAGGGCGAAACACTGAAGCTTTCTTT CASRTGLLQTGRNTEAFF
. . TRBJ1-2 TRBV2 TGTGCCAGCAGTGAAGCGCTTTGGCGGACCTATGGCTACACCTTC CASSEALWRTYGYTF
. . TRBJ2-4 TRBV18 TGTGCCAGCTCACCAGGGGCGGGCTCCAAAAACATTCAGTACTTC CASSPGAGSKNIQYF
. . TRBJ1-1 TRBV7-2 TGTGCCAGCAGCTTAGACAGGGTCGGCACTGAAGCTTTCTTT CASSLDRVGTEAFF
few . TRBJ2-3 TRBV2 TGTGCCAGCAGTGAGGAGCTACAGGGTACAGATACGCAGTATTTT CASSEELQGTDTQYF
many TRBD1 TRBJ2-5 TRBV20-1 TGCAGTGCTTCCCGGACAGGGCAAGAGACCCAGTACTTC CSASRTGQETQYF
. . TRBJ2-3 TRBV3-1 TGTGCCAGCAGCCTTCGACAGACACGAACCACAGATACGCAGTATTTT CASSLRQTRTTDTQYF
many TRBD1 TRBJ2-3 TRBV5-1 TGCGCCAGCAGCTTGATAACAGGGGGCACAACGCCGACGCAGTATTTT CASSLITGGTTPTQYF
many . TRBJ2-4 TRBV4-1 TGCGCCAGCAGCCAAGATCGGCTGGGGGCGGGGAACATTCAGTACTTC CASSQDRLGAGNIQYF
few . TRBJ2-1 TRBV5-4 TGTGCCAGCAGCTTTATGGGGCTAGTGGGAATGCGGGGCCACTTC CASSFMGLVGMRGHF
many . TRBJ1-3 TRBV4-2 TGTGCCAGCAGCCAAGATCCGATGGGGGAAGGAAACACCATATATTTT CASSQDPMGEGNTIYF
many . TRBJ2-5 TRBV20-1 TGCAGTGCTAGGGGGAGCGATACCCAAGAGACCCAGTACTTC CSARGSDTQETQYF
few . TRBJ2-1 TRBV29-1 TGCAGCGGGACCCACGCCGCGGAGCAGTTCTTC CSGTHAAEQFF
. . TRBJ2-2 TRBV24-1 TGTGCCACCAGTGATTTGCGGGGCGCCGAGGACTATGCCTCCGGGGAGCTGTTTTTT CATSDLRGAEDYASGELFF
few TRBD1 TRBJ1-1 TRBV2 TGTGCCAGCAGTGTTAGGCCCTCAGGACAGGGGTCCTTGAACACTGAAGCTTTCTTT CASSVRPSGQGSLNTEAFF